These 8 T cell receptor beta chains were all obtained from the same sample, sequenced in a study of T cell responses to AZD1222 COVID-19 vaccine. Here immunoSEQ multiplex PCR was the method, and the copy in TCRdb shows in-frame clones only, minus some. Of roughly 80,000 clones in the sample, about 82% were seen once. This specimen consisted of peripheral blood, obtained on day 0 of AZD1222 vaccination. These receptors came from an adult in good health.

The chain couples TRBV5-1 to TRBJ1-5; D is possibly TRBD1 (6 bases). V gave up 0 bases and J gave up 4 bases, with 11 bases separating them. This CDR3 is 15 amino acids long. Germline values: CDR1 SGHRS, CDR2 YFSETQ. CDR3 nucleotide sequence: TGCGCCAGCAGCTTGGAAGGGGGTTGGAATCAGCCCCAGCATTTT. Its protein product is CASSLEGGWNQPQHF.

J is TRBJ2-5 and V is TRBV6-2 or TRBV6-3, with TRBD1 as a possible D gene (5 bases). V was cut by 4 bases and J by 4 bases, with 10 bases left in between. The CDR3 runs to 13 residues. Germline V lookup: CDR1 MNHEY, CDR2 SVGEGT. The CDR3 protein is CASSSVRAETQYF. The CDR3 nucleotides are TGTGCCAGCAGTTCGGTCAGGGCAGAGACCCAGTACTTC.

The chain has TRBV7-2 and TRBJ2-3; D call uncertain. CDR1 SGHTA and CDR2 FQGNSA come from the germline V gene. The CDR3 spans 15 residues. V shed 4 bases and J shed 3 bases, with 14 bases lying between them. In DNA form, the CDR3 reads TGTGCCAGCAGCTCCGCAGGCTTATGGACAGATACGCAGTATTTT. Translation gives CASSSAGLWTDTQYF.

The chain couples TRBV27 to TRBJ1-3; tentatively, D is TRBD1 (6 bases). Trimming left V 2 bases short and J 4 bases short, with 12 bases between. The germline CDR1 and CDR2 sequences are MNHEY and SMNVEV (reference sequence). The CDR3 is made up of 15 amino acids. The CDR3 DNA sequence: TGTGCCAGCAGTTTAGGGGGGGACATAGGAAACACCATATATTTT. Amino acid sequence: CASSLGGDIGNTIYF.

This clone has only one observation. The chain uses TRBV6-6 and TRBJ1-3; D is unclear. The germline gives CDR1 MNHNY, CDR2 SVGAGI (reference sequence). The CDR3 contains 15 residues. V lost 7 bases, J lost 0 bases, and 13 bases lay in between. In nucleotides, the CDR3 is TGTGCCAGCAACTCACCTGGGGACTCTGGAAACACCATATATTTT. Translated, it gives CASNSPGDSGNTIYF.

J is TRBJ1-5 and V is TRBV12-5; D is possibly TRBD1 (5 bases). The V gene lost 0 bases and the J gene lost 2 bases, with 20 bases spanning the gap. Per the germline V gene, CDR1 is LGHNT and CDR2 is FRNRAP. The CDR3 sequence is 19 residues long. CDR3 DNA: TGTGCTAGTGGTTTGGTACAGGAAGAGGGACGGACCGGCAATCAGCCCCAGCATTTT. Its protein is CASGLVQEEGRTGNQPQHF.

CDR3 bases: TGCGCCAGCAGCCCGGGTAGGGTTTCAACTAATGAAAAACTGTTTTTT. Its translation: CASSPGRVSTNEKLFF. J is TRBJ1-4 and V is TRBV5-1; D is ambiguous. The CDR3 sequence is 16 residues long. V was cut by 4 bases and J by 0 bases, with 13 bases left in between. Germline V gene sequence: CDR1 SGHRS, CDR2 YFSETQ.

This chain joins TRBV15 and TRBJ1-4, with a possible D match to TRBD1 (6 bases). The CDR3 has 13 amino acids. Germline V gives CDR1 LNHNV, CDR2 YYDKDF (reference sequence). Deletions cut 8 bases from V and 5 bases from J, with 12 bases between. The CDR3 DNA reads as TGTGCCACCCGCGGGGGGGCCAATGAAAAACTGTTTTTT. Translation gives CATRGGANEKLFF.